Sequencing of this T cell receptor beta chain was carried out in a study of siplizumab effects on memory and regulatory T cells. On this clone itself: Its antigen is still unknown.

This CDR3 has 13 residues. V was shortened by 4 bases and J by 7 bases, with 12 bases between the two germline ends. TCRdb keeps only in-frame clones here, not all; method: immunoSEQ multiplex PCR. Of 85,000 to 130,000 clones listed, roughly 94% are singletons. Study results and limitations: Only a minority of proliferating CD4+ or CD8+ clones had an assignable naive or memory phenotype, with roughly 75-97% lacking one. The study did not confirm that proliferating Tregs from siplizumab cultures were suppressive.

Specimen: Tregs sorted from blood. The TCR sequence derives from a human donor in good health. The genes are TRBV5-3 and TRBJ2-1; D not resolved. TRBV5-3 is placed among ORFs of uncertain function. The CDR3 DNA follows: TGTGCCAGAAGCCTCCAGGTTTCGAATGAGCAGTTCTTC. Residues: CARSLQVSNEQFF.